A selection of T cell receptor beta chains follows, all from one sample in a study of T cells in Graves' hyperthyroidism and ophthalmopathy. TCRdb independently ran MiXCR on the multiplex PCR reads; one entry per CDR3 protein. The table lists around 700,000 distinct CDR3 sequences, 18% of them singletons. The material sequenced was blood. Receptors originate from a woman in her fifties or sixties with Graves' hyperthyroidism that later progressed to Graves' ophthalmopathy. The CDR3 runs from the conserved cysteine through the conserved F or W. Fields, in order: clone size, J gene, D gene, V gene, CDR3 protein, CDR3 DNA. The D gene is left open where the match is weak. A clone size is listed for some rows: how often the clone was seen (once, few, many), or a class if it is expanded.

size: NA
J: TRBJ1-6
D: NA
V: TRBV3-1
CDR3: CASSQVTGNSPLHF
DNA: TGTGCCAGCAGCCAAGTCACAGGGAATTCACCCCTCCACTTT

size: many
J: TRBJ2-5
D: NA
V: TRBV12-3/TRBV12-4
CDR3: CASSLGQQETQYF
DNA: TGTGCCAGCAGCTTAGGCCAACAAGAGACCCAGTACTTC

size: few
J: TRBJ2-2
D: NA
V: TRBV19
CDR3: CASSIARDLGNTGELFF
DNA: TGTGCCAGTAGTATCGCCCGAGATCTGGGAAACACCGGGGAGCTGTTTTTT

size: many
J: TRBJ1-2
D: TRBD1
V: TRBV14
CDR3: CASSQDRSNYGYTF
DNA: TGTGCCAGCAGCCAGGACAGGTCTAACTATGGCTACACCTTC

size: NA
J: TRBJ1-1
D: NA
V: TRBV19
CDR3: CASSRSGTDTEAFF
DNA: TGTGCCAGTAGTCGCAGTGGGACGGACACTGAAGCTTTCTTT

size: NA
J: TRBJ1-3
D: TRBD1
V: TRBV7-8
CDR3: CASSLMAGGYSGNTIYF
DNA: TGTGCCAGCAGCTTAATGGCAGGGGGTTACTCTGGAAACACCATATATTTT

size: NA
J: TRBJ2-3
D: NA
V: TRBV9
CDR3: CASSVDASGGGGTDTQYF
DNA: TGTGCCAGCAGCGTAGACGCGTCAGGGGGAGGGGGCACAGATACGCAGTATTTT

size: NA
J: TRBJ2-1
D: TRBD2
V: TRBV20-1
CDR3: CSARDGSGGLRNEQFF
DNA: TGCAGTGCTAGAGACGGTAGCGGGGGTTTAAGGAATGAGCAGTTCTTC

size: many
J: TRBJ2-3
D: TRBD1
V: TRBV3-1
CDR3: CASSPIGTGMLDTQYF
DNA: TGTGCCAGCAGCCCTATTGGGACAGGGATGTTGGATACGCAGTATTTT

size: NA
J: TRBJ2-1
D: TRBD1
V: TRBV14
CDR3: CASSRRDRHPNEQFF
DNA: TGTGCCAGCAGCCGCCGGGACAGGCATCCCAATGAGCAGTTCTTC

size: many
J: TRBJ1-1
D: NA
V: TRBV3-1
CDR3: CASSHHVGLNTEAFF
DNA: TGTGCCAGCAGCCACCACGTTGGACTGAACACTGAAGCTTTCTTT

size: NA
J: TRBJ2-3
D: TRBD1
V: TRBV5-1
CDR3: CASSLEAGGSTDTQYF
DNA: TGCGCCAGCAGCTTGGAAGCAGGGGGAAGCACAGATACGCAGTATTTT

size: NA
J: TRBJ2-5
D: TRBD1
V: TRBV4-2
CDR3: CASSQDPQGAEETQYF
DNA: TGTGCCAGCAGCCAAGACCCACAGGGGGCGGAGGAGACCCAGTACTTC

size: few
J: TRBJ1-4
D: NA
V: TRBV15
CDR3: CATSSLDGEKLFF
DNA: TGTGCCACCAGCAGTTTAGACGGGGAAAAACTGTTTTTT

size: few
J: TRBJ1-1
D: NA
V: TRBV14
CDR3: CASRNSGANTEAFF
DNA: TGTGCCAGCAGGAACTCAGGGGCGAACACTGAAGCTTTCTTT

size: many
J: TRBJ2-3
D: TRBD1
V: TRBV2
CDR3: CASSPRGTLGADTQYF
DNA: TGTGCCAGCAGTCCCAGGGGGACCCTTGGTGCAGATACGCAGTATTTT

size: many
J: TRBJ1-1
D: NA
V: TRBV18
CDR3: CASSPPRAQNTEAFF
DNA: TGTGCCAGCTCACCACCAAGGGCCCAGAACACTGAAGCTTTCTTT

size: NA
J: TRBJ2-5
D: NA
V: TRBV5-1
CDR3: CASSFALGETQYF
DNA: TGCGCCAGCAGCTTCGCGCTGGGGGAGACCCAGTACTTC

size: many
J: TRBJ1-2
D: NA
V: TRBV7-2
CDR3: CASSFLRSNYGYTF
DNA: TGTGCCAGCAGCTTCCTACGATCTAACTATGGCTACACCTTC

size: many
J: TRBJ1-1
D: NA
V: TRBV11-3
CDR3: CASSAVGTTEAFF
DNA: TGTGCCAGCAGCGCAGTCGGGACCACTGAAGCTTTCTTT

size: NA
J: TRBJ1-5
D: NA
V: TRBV19
CDR3: CASSILLDGGQPQHF
DNA: TGTGCCAGTAGTATTCTACTCGACGGCGGTCAGCCCCAGCATTTT

size: many
J: TRBJ1-2
D: TRBD1
V: TRBV7-6
CDR3: CASSFTGDYGYTF
DNA: TGTGCCAGCAGCTTTACAGGGGACTATGGCTACACCTTC

size: NA
J: TRBJ2-2
D: NA
V: TRBV19
CDR3: CASSIVPGGQNTGELFF
DNA: TGTGCCAGTAGTATAGTCCCCGGGGGGCAGAACACCGGGGAGCTGTTTTTT

size: NA
J: TRBJ2-3
D: NA
V: TRBV28
CDR3: CASSHLRGSDTQYF
DNA: TGTGCCAGCAGCCATTTACGAGGGTCCGATACGCAGTATTTT